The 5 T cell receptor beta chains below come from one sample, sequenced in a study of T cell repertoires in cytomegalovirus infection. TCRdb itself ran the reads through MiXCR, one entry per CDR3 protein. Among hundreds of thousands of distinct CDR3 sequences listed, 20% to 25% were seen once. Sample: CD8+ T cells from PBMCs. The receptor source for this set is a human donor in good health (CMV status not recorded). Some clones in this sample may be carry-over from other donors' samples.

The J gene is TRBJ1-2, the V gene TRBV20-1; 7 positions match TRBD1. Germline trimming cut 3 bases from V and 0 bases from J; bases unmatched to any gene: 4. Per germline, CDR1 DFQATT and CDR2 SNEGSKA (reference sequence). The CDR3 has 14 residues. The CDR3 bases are TGCAGTGCTAGGCGCAGGGGGGCTAACTATGGCTACACCTTC. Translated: CSARRRGANYGYTF.

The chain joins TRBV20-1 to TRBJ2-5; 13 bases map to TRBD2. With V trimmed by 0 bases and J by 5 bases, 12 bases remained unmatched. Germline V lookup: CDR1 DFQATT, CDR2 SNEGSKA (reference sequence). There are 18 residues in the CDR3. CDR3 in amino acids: CSAREPNTSGGASETQYF. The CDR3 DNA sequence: TGCAGTGCTAGAGAGCCCAATACTAGCGGGGGGGCCAGTGAGACCCAGTACTTC.

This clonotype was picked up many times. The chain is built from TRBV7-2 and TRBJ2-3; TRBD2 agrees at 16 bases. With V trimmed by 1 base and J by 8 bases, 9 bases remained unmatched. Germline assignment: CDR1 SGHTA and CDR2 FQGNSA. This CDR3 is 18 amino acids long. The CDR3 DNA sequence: TGTGCCAGCAGCTTAGTAGGGACTAGCGGGGGGGAAGTGAGTACGCAGTATTTT. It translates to CASSLVGTSGGEVSTQYF.

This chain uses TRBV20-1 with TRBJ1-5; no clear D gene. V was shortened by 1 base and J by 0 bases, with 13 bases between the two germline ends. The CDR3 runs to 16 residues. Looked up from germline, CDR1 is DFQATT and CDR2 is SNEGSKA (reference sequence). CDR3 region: CSARAGPRHSNQPQHF. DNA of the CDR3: TGCAGTGCTAGAGCAGGACCTAGACATAGCAATCAGCCCCAGCATTTT.

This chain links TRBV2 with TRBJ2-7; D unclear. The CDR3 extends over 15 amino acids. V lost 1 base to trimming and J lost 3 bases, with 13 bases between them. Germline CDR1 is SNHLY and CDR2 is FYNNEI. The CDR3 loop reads CASSEDPDRLYEQYF. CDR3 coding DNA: TGTGCCAGCAGTGAAGACCCGGACCGCCTCTACGAGCAGTACTTC.